These 2 T cell receptor beta chains were sequenced from one sample in a study of blood T cells in healthy people across ages. PCR was performed a second time for 7 to 11 cycles using a sample-barcoded 5' primer and a J-beta primer mix. TCRdb reprocessed the 5' RACE reads via MiXCR and lists one record per CDR3 protein. The sample records roughly 830,000 distinct CDR3 sequences, approximately 59% being singletons. Sequences were obtained from blood. These receptors were collected from a man aged 25-40 years in good health.

This clonotype turned up a few times. J is TRBJ2-1 and V is TRBV24-1; TRBD1 matches 8 bases. The CDR3 is made up of 14 amino acids. V was clipped by 7 bases and J by 6 bases; unmatched bases: 7. From germline, CDR1 is KGHDR and CDR2 SFDVKD. CDR3 loop: CATSGQGLSNEQFF. The CDR3 nucleotides read TGTGCCACCAGCGGACAGGGCCTCTCCAATGAGCAGTTCTTC.

V is TRBV6-5 and J is TRBJ2-1; TRBD1 aligns across 7 bases. The CDR3 totals 18 residues. The ends lost 4 bases at V and 4 bases at J; junction bases unmatched: 16. Germline V lookup: CDR1 MNHEY, CDR2 SVGAGI. In DNA form, the CDR3 reads TGTGCCAGCAGTTTGATGATTGACAGGGTAGAAGGGTACAATGAGCAGTTCTTC. This gives the protein CASSLMIDRVEGYNEQFF.